The 21 T cell receptor beta chains below all came from one sample that was sequenced in a study of monozygotic twins with inflammatory bowel disease. TCRdb reanalyzed the 5' RACE reads and collapses them to one entry per CDR3 protein, without DNA. The listing records around 370,000 distinct CDR3 sequences. Sequenced material: blood. Receptor source: a human donor with ulcerative colitis or Crohn's disease, or a healthy co-twin of an affected twin (not recorded which).

The CDR3 sequence is CASSLDLDNYGYTF. The rearrangement joins TRBV11-2 to TRBJ1-2. The length of the CDR3 is 14 residues. The germline V gene has CDR1 SGHAT and CDR2 FQNNGV. Full variable domain (rest looked up from reference TRBV11-2 and TRBJ1-2): EAGVAQSPRYKIIEKRQSVAFWCNPISGHATLYWYQQILGQGPKLLIQFQNNGVVDDSQLPKDRFSAERLKGVDSTLKIQPAKLEDSAVYLCASSLDLDNYGYTFGSGTRLTVV.

CDR3 protein: CAISESMPGDQPQHF. J is TRBJ1-5 and V is TRBV10-3; the D call of TRBD1 rests on TCRdb alone, since no DNA is present to check it. CDR3 size: 15 residues. Germline loops: CDR1 ENHRY, CDR2 SYGVKD.

The V call is TRBV7-9, the J call TRBJ2-1; TCRdb's D call of TRBD1 is untestable without DNA. Germline-derived CDR1 and CDR2 are SEHNR and FQNEAQ (reference sequence). The CDR3 is made up of 14 amino acids. The chain's CDR3 is CASSLRDRYNEQFF. Drawing the rest from reference TRBV7-9 and TRBJ2-1, the complete variable domain is DTGVSQNPRHKITKRGQNVTFRCDPISEHNRLYWYRQTLGQGPEFLTYFQNEAQLEKSRLLSDRFSAERPKGSFSTLEIQRTEQGDSAMYLCASSLRDRYNEQFFGPGTRLTVL.

The gene calls are TRBV10-2 and TRBJ1-5. The CDR3 length is 13 residues. Germline CDR1 and CDR2: WSHSY and SAAADI. The CDR3 sequence is CASSEAGIQPQHF.

The gene calls are TRBV20-1 and TRBJ2-5; TCRdb indicates TRBD2, and absent DNA this call remains unverified. CDR3 size: 13 residues. CDR1 is DFQATT, CDR2 SNEGSKA, per germline (reference sequence). This chain's CDR3 is CSATETTQETQYF.

This chain uses TRBV5-1 with TRBJ1-5; without DNA, the TCRdb call of TRBD1 cannot be checked. This CDR3 is 14 amino acids long. Germline CDR1 is SGHRS and CDR2 is YFSETQ. CDR3 amino acids: CASSLTGVGQPQHF.

CDR3 amino acids: CASSLVVAGMDVEAFF. The chain uses TRBV28 and TRBJ1-1. The length of the CDR3 is 16 residues. CDR1 is MDHEN, CDR2 SYDVKM, per germline.

This chain joins TRBV5-5 and TRBJ2-3; TCRdb's D call of TRBD1 is untestable without DNA. This CDR3 comprises 16 residues. Germline V gene sequence: CDR1 SGHKS, CDR2 YYEKEE (reference sequence). The CDR3 loop reads CASSWGPGQGTDTQYF.

The CDR3 loop is CASSPRTTNEQFF. The chain couples TRBV18 to TRBJ2-1. Looked up from germline, CDR1 is KGHSH and CDR2 is LQKENI. This CDR3 is 13 amino acids long.

The V and J genes are TRBV12-3 or TRBV12-4 and TRBJ2-7. The CDR3 spans 14 residues. CDR3 amino acids: CASRHHQTGYEQYF.

V usage is TRBV20-1 and J usage is TRBJ1-5; TCRdb indicates TRBD1, and absent DNA this call remains unverified. Germline V CDR1 and CDR2: DFQATT, SNEGSKA (reference sequence). CDR3 size: 16 residues. CDR3 residues: CSANRQAGYSNQPQHF.

The chain is built from TRBV5-1 and TRBJ2-1; the TCRdb D gene call, TRBD1, has no DNA to confirm it. The CDR3 runs 12 residues. Germline V gives CDR1 SGHRS, CDR2 YFSETQ. CDR3: CASSPGFNEQFF.

The chain recombines TRBV10-3 with TRBJ2-5; there is no DNA to check the TCRdb D call of TRBD2. The CDR3 is 12 amino acids. CDR1 is ENHRY, CDR2 SYGVKD, per germline. CDR3 in amino acids: CAIRGLQETQYF.

The CDR3 sequence: CASNKGTSLYDEQFF. The rearrangement links TRBV11-1 to TRBJ2-1; the D call of TRBD2 rests on TCRdb alone, since no DNA is present to check it. The CDR3 runs to 15 residues. CDR1 SGHAT and CDR2 FQDESV come from the germline V gene (reference sequence).

The chain is built from TRBV20-1 and TRBJ2-1; TCRdb's D gene call, TRBD1, goes unchecked for lack of DNA. The CDR3 consists of 15 residues. The germline CDR1 and CDR2 sequences are DFQATT and SNEGSKA (reference sequence). CDR3 region: CSAPIWQGINNEQFF.

The V and J genes are TRBV11-2 and TRBJ2-1; TCRdb calls TRBD1, which cannot be checked without DNA. Germline assignment: CDR1 SGHAT and CDR2 FQNNGV. The CDR3 is made up of 18 amino acids. The CDR3 here is CASSLTLRGRGVYNEQFF.

The CDR3 sequence: CASSTNLGTGELFF. This chain links TRBV7-3 with TRBJ2-2. CDR1 is SGHTA, CDR2 FQGTGA, per germline. The CDR3 is 14 amino acids.

J is TRBJ2-1 and V is TRBV12-3 or TRBV12-4; TCRdb selects TRBD2, and the lack of DNA leaves this call unchecked. The CDR3 sequence is 15 residues long. The CDR3 is CASSPRAGGYNEQFF.

The rearrangement joins TRBV12-5 to TRBJ2-2. The CDR3 spans 12 residues. The germline V gene has CDR1 LGHNT and CDR2 FRNRAP. This chain's CDR3 is CASGLATGELFF. Using reference TRBV12-5 and TRBJ2-2 for the parts outside the CDR3, the full variable domain is DARVTQTPRHKVTEMGQEVTMRCQPILGHNTVFWYRQTMMQGLELLAYFRNRAPLDDSGMPKDRFSAEMPDATLATLKIQPSEPRDSAVYFCASGLATGELFFGEGSRLTVL.

The J gene is TRBJ2-5, the V gene TRBV19; TCRdb reports TRBD1, a call that lacks DNA to check it against. The CDR3 loop spans 16 amino acids. Germline CDR1 is LNHDA and CDR2 is SQIVND (reference sequence). The CDR3 sequence: CASSILPGATSETQYF.

The chain links TRBV6-1 to TRBJ2-3; TCRdb reports TRBD1, a call that lacks DNA to check it against. Germline CDR1 reads MNHNS; CDR2 reads SASEGT. The CDR3 length is 15 residues. CDR3 sequence reads: CASSAWRSSTDTQYF.